These T cell receptor beta chains were read from a single sample in a study of blood T cells in healthy people across ages. TCRdb passed the 5' RACE reads through MiXCR, listing each CDR3 protein once. This sample has 920,000 or so distinct CDR3 sequences, with less than 50% found just once. What was sequenced was blood. The receptors stem from a woman aged 55-70 years in good health. Each CDR3 is given with its conserved first and last residue.

CDR3aa: CASSQDEGQGYEQYF
j_gene: TRBJ2-7
v_gene: TRBV4-1

CDR3aa: CASRRRGGNTEAFF
j_gene: TRBJ1-1
v_gene: TRBV5-6

CDR3aa: CSVGRVGAEAFF
j_gene: TRBJ1-1
v_gene: TRBV29-1

CDR3aa: CASSLWGRSYEQYF
j_gene: TRBJ2-7
v_gene: TRBV7-8

CDR3aa: CASSVDRMGNEQFF
j_gene: TRBJ2-1
v_gene: TRBV7-7

CDR3aa: CASSLAAGQGAYGYTF
j_gene: TRBJ1-2
v_gene: TRBV5-1

CDR3aa: CATTNRGFYEQYF
j_gene: TRBJ2-7
v_gene: TRBV15

CDR3aa: CSATQSSYEQYF
j_gene: TRBJ2-7
v_gene: TRBV29-1

CDR3aa: CASSLGARQDNEQFF
j_gene: TRBJ2-1
v_gene: TRBV5-1

CDR3aa: CASSLRAGAPHEQYF
j_gene: TRBJ2-7
v_gene: TRBV27

CDR3aa: CASSLRTALSTDTQYF
j_gene: TRBJ2-3
v_gene: TRBV7-9

CDR3aa: CSVPTGGVQFF
j_gene: TRBJ2-1
v_gene: TRBV29-1

CDR3aa: CSVLGDWTQYF
j_gene: -
v_gene: TRBV20-1

CDR3aa: CASSYSSGPRETQYF
j_gene: TRBJ2-5
v_gene: TRBV6-5

CDR3aa: CASSRRTSQETQYF
j_gene: TRBJ2-5
v_gene: TRBV3-1

CDR3aa: CASSDDTDTEAFF
j_gene: TRBJ1-1
v_gene: TRBV2

CDR3aa: CASSTSLAKQYF
j_gene: TRBJ2-5
v_gene: TRBV7-9

CDR3aa: CASSDIPQETQYF
j_gene: TRBJ2-5
v_gene: TRBV7-2

CDR3aa: CASSALGTAYNEQFF
j_gene: TRBJ2-1
v_gene: TRBV10-2

CDR3aa: CASSIAHTGSPQYF
j_gene: TRBJ2-3
v_gene: TRBV19

CDR3aa: CASSVDRNLNEQFF
j_gene: TRBJ2-1
v_gene: TRBV11-2

CDR3aa: CASSSGTGDNQPQHF
j_gene: TRBJ1-5
v_gene: TRBV12-3/TRBV12-4

CDR3aa: CSARERPHLNTEAFF
j_gene: TRBJ1-1
v_gene: TRBV20-1

CDR3aa: CASSQVTSGRGYEQYF
j_gene: TRBJ2-7
v_gene: TRBV4-2

CDR3aa: CSARMTPGQQQYF
j_gene: TRBJ2-3
v_gene: TRBV20-1

CDR3aa: CASSKGGERSSYEQYF
j_gene: TRBJ2-7
v_gene: TRBV21-1

CDR3aa: CASSRDGTDKNPQHF
j_gene: TRBJ1-5
v_gene: TRBV4-1

CDR3aa: CSARYGPEQYF
j_gene: TRBJ2-7
v_gene: TRBV20-1

CDR3aa: CASSVYGTRQEPQYF
j_gene: TRBJ2-7
v_gene: TRBV27

CDR3aa: CASTAGVGTINSPLHF
j_gene: TRBJ1-6
v_gene: TRBV7-2

CDR3aa: CASSQGLTGDNQPQHF
j_gene: TRBJ1-5
v_gene: TRBV27

CDR3aa: CASRGGPTYNEQYF
j_gene: TRBJ2-5
v_gene: TRBV27

CDR3aa: CASGPPAQVYEQYF
j_gene: TRBJ2-7
v_gene: TRBV28

CDR3aa: CSANSRDASVEQFF
j_gene: TRBJ2-1
v_gene: TRBV20-1

CDR3aa: CATSGVTSYYEQYF
j_gene: -
v_gene: TRBV24-1

CDR3aa: CSAGRGRGEKLFF
j_gene: TRBJ1-4
v_gene: TRBV29-1

CDR3aa: CASREGGGFETQYF
j_gene: TRBJ2-5
v_gene: TRBV7-6

CDR3aa: CASSLWRQGIDYNEQFF
j_gene: TRBJ2-1
v_gene: TRBV28

CDR3aa: CASLVPRGYYEQYF
j_gene: TRBJ2-4
v_gene: TRBV27

CDR3aa: CASSAGDGNEQYF
j_gene: TRBJ2-7
v_gene: TRBV2

CDR3aa: CASRNPNQPQHF
j_gene: TRBJ1-5
v_gene: TRBV27